Listed below are T cell receptor beta chains from one sample, sequenced in a study of vaccination effects on CD4 cells after COVID-19. Repertoires were generated with immunoSEQ multiplex PCR, while TCRdb's copy carries only in-frame clones and drops some. Of roughly 46,000 clones detected, about 74% appear once; the ten largest clones hold about 15%. Antigens of these TCRs are unknown. The sample consisted of CD4+ T cells from PBMCs cultured with HCoV-OC43 spike peptides, taken after COVID-19 vaccination. These receptors all stem from a human donor who received a COVID-19 vaccine. The CDR3 runs from the conserved cysteine through the conserved F or W. A D gene is named only where the DNA matches it firmly. The size of a clone is reported for some rows only, either as once, few or many, or as a class for expanded clones.

abundance	j_gene	d_gene	v_gene	CDR3nt	CDR3aa
-	TRBJ1-5	-	TRBV30	TGTGCCTGGAGCCGTGGAGGGCGCCAGCCCCAGCATTTT	CAWSRGGRQPQHF
-	TRBJ2-7	-	TRBV30	TGTGCCTGGGCAACAAGGGGACACAACAAGATCTACGAGCAGTACTTC	CAWATRGHNKIYEQYF
-	TRBJ2-2	TRBD1	TRBV7-7	TGTGCCAGCAGCTCGGACAGGGTCTCCGGGGAGCTGTTTTTT	CASSSDRVSGELFF
-	TRBJ1-4	TRBD1	TRBV30	TGTGCCTTGATCCGGGACAGCGGCAATGAAAAACTGTTTTTT	CALIRDSGNEKLFF
few	TRBJ2-7	TRBD2	TRBV3-1/TRBV3-2	TGTGCCAGCAGCTTAGCGGGAGGAACCTACGAGCAGTACTTC	CASSLAGGTYEQYF
few	TRBJ2-7	TRBD2	TRBV11-2	TGTGCCAGCAGCTTAAGTAGCGGGGGAATCAACGAGCAGTACTTC	CASSLSSGGINEQYF
-	TRBJ2-3	-	TRBV18	TGTGCCAGCTCACCACTGGACACAGATACGCAGTATTTT	CASSPLDTDTQYF
-	TRBJ2-1	TRBD2	TRBV24-1	TGTGCCACCAGTGCAAGCGGGAGTTTGGATGAGCAGTTCTTC	CATSASGSLDEQFF
-	TRBJ2-1	-	TRBV6-1	TGTGCCAGCAGTGAGGGGTCCTACAATGAGCAGTTCTTC	CASSEGSYNEQFF
-	TRBJ2-1	-	TRBV4-2	TGTGCCAGCAGCCAAGAGGTACGGGGGAATGAGCAGTTCTTC	CASSQEVRGNEQFF
once	TRBJ2-7	TRBD2	TRBV11-1	TGTGCCAGCAGCTTACGACTAGCGGGAGACGGCGAGCAGTACTTC	CASSLRLAGDGEQYF
-	TRBJ2-7	-	TRBV5-1	TGCGCCAGCAGCGGCGGGACCGTCTACGAGCAGTACTTC	CASSGGTVYEQYF
-	TRBJ1-2	-	TRBV6-5	TGTGCCAGCAGTCCCCAGGTCCAGGGAGTGTTTGGCTACACCTTC	CASSPQVQGVFGYTF
-	TRBJ2-1	TRBD2	TRBV4-2	TGTGCCAGCAGCCAAGATCATACGTGGACGACTAGCGGGATCTACAATGAGCAGTTCTTC	CASSQDHTWTTSGIYNEQFF
-	TRBJ2-3	-	TRBV10-3	TGTGCCATCAGTGACTCGACAGGGACTGATACGCAGTATTTT	CAISDSTGTDTQYF
-	TRBJ2-7	-	TRBV5-1	TGCGCCAGCAGCTTTGGGTACGAGGGGTACGAGCAGTACTTC	CASSFGYEGYEQYF
-	TRBJ1-2	-	TRBV29-1	TGCAGCGTTGACCCGGGGGCAAGTGGCTACACCTTC	CSVDPGASGYTF
-	TRBJ1-5	-	TRBV7-9	TGTGCCAGCAGCCACCTGAATCAGCCCCAGCATTTT	CASSHLNQPQHF
once	TRBJ2-7	TRBD1	TRBV6-1	TGTGCCAGCAGTGAAGCGCCAGGGGGCTCCTACGAGCAGTACTTC	CASSEAPGGSYEQYF
once	TRBJ2-1	TRBD2	TRBV11-3	TGTGCCAGCAGCTTAGAACGACTAGCGGTTTCCTACAATGAGCAGTTCTTC	CASSLERLAVSYNEQFF
once	TRBJ2-1	TRBD2	TRBV2	TGTGCCAGCACAGGACTAGCGGACCACAATGAGCAGTTCTTC	CASTGLADHNEQFF
-	TRBJ1-3	TRBD1	TRBV6-5	TGTGCCAGCAGAAAGACAGGGTCCGGAAACACCATATATTTT	CASRKTGSGNTIYF
-	TRBJ1-4	-	TRBV2	TGTGCCAGCAAGTTTAGCCAGGGGACTAATGAAAAACTGTTTTTT	CASKFSQGTNEKLFF
-	TRBJ1-1	-	TRBV29-1	TGCAGCGCGACCCACCCGACCCCGAACACTGAAGCTTTCTTT	CSATHPTPNTEAFF
-	TRBJ2-1	-	TRBV3-1/TRBV3-2	TGTGCCAGCAGCCAATCAGGGTCCGGTGAGCAGTTCTTC	CASSQSGSGEQFF
-	TRBJ2-2	-	TRBV18	TGTGCCAGCTCACCACCGTTCCGGGGAGCCAGCACCGGGGAGCTGTTTTTT	CASSPPFRGASTGELFF
-	TRBJ2-7	-	TRBV14	TGTGCCAGCAGCCATAGCAGGACCGAGCAGTACTTC	CASSHSRTEQYF
-	TRBJ2-7	TRBD1	TRBV6-5	TGTGCCAGCAGTCCGGGACAGGGGGGATACGAGCAGTACTTC	CASSPGQGGYEQYF